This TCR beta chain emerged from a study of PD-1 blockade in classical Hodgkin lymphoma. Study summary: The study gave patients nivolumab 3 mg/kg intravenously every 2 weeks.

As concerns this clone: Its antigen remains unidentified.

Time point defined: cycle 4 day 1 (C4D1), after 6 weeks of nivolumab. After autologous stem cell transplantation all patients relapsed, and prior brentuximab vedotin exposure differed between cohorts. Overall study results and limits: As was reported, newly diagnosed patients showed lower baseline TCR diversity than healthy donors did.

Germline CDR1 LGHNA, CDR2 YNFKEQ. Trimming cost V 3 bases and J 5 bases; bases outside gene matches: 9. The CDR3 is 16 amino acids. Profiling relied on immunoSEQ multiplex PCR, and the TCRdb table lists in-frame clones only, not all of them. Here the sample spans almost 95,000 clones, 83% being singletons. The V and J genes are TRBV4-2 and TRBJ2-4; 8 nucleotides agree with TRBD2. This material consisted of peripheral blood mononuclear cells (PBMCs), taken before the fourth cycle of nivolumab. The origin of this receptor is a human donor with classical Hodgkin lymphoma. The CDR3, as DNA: TGTGCCAGCAGCCACTTTATTGCGGGAGGACAAAACATTCAGTACTTC. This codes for CASSHFIAGGQNIQYF.